The next 31 T cell receptor beta chains were all read from a single sample in a study of human T cells and chemical hapten exposure (TCRdb year 2021). The sample's time point label, decoded: pre-sensitization, week 0. The treatment or condition label, read with the paper, signifies: therapeutic diphenylcyclopropenone sensitization with weekly scalp DPC. The receptor library was made with RACE. Instrument used: NextSeq 500. Clones were called with MiXCR by TCRdb after fastp trimmed the public reads at Q25, and only in-frame beta chains were retained. CDR3 protein duplicates are merged, each entry listing the most common genes and DNA. This sample lists fewer than 300,000 distinct CDR3 sequences; 7.7% were detected once. The top ten constitute 1.2% of the sample. The sample here was whole blood, taken in connection with sensitization to the hapten diphenylcyclopropenone (DPC). All receptors derive from a man between 18 and 29 years old with alopecia areata. Some clones in this sample may be carry-over from other donors' samples.

This clonotype has ten or more counts. This rearrangement joins TRBV5-1 to TRBJ1-5; unclear D gene. The germline V and J ends were trimmed by 4 bases and 5 bases, with 10 bases remaining between them. This CDR3 comprises 13 residues. The germline gives CDR1 SGHRS, CDR2 YFSETQ. The CDR3 nucleotides read TGCGCCAGCAGCCAAGATACTTATCAGCCCCAGCATTTT. Amino acids: CASSQDTYQPQHF.

This rearrangement joins TRBV20-1 to TRBJ1-6; no clear D. Germline lookup yields CDR1 DFQATT and CDR2 SNEGSKA (reference sequence). V was trimmed by 0 bases and J by 14 bases, leaving 8 bases between them. The CDR3 length is 11 residues. The CDR3 nucleotides read TGCAGTGCTAGAGAGGAGTCGACCCTCCACTTT. Translating gives CSAREESTLHF.

This clonotype appeared a few times. The chain is built from TRBV7-3 and TRBJ2-3; TRBD2 matches at 11 bases. The V segment lost 4 bases and the J segment 4 bases; nucleotides outside the gene matches: 4. This CDR3 has 15 residues. Germline V gene lookup returns CDR1 SGHTA and CDR2 FQGTGA. In nucleotides, the CDR3 is TGTGCCAGCAGCTCGACTAGCGGGGCGTCAGATACGCAGTATTTT. This sequence encodes CASSSTSGASDTQYF.

The chain has TRBV5-6 and TRBJ1-1, with 8 bases fitting TRBD1. CDR1 SGHDT and CDR2 YYEEEE come from the germline V gene. Unmatched junction bases numbered 3, after V lost 4 bases and J lost 1 base. The CDR3 is 14 residues long. The CDR3 loop reads CASSGTGPNTEAFF. The CDR3 DNA is TGTGCCAGCAGCGGGACAGGCCCGAACACTGAAGCTTTCTTT.

In this sample, this clonotype turned up a few times. The chain recombines TRBV6-5 with TRBJ2-2; D is undetermined. The germline CDR1 and CDR2 sequences are MNHEY and SVGAGI. CDR3 length equals 12 residues. V gave up 6 bases and J gave up 4 bases, with 6 bases separating them. The CDR3 reads CASRVSTGELFF. CDR3 in DNA: TGTGCCAGCAGAGTCAGCACCGGGGAGCTGTTTTTT.

This clonotype has ten or more counts. V usage is TRBV6-1 and J usage is TRBJ1-6; D not certain. V gave up 3 bases and J gave up 0 bases, with 9 bases separating them. Germline V lookup: CDR1 MNHNS, CDR2 SASEGT. The CDR3 has 16 residues. This chain's CDR3 is CASSDGRSSYNSPLHF. The CDR3 DNA reads as TGTGCCAGCAGTGATGGCAGGAGCTCCTATAATTCACCCCTCCACTTT.

This clonotype was seen more than once but under ten times. The rearrangement uses TRBV27 and TRBJ1-4, with TRBD1 identical over 7 bases. CDR1 is MNHEY, CDR2 SMNVEV, per germline (reference sequence). The CDR3 is 15 residues long. V shed 5 bases, J shed 8 bases, and the junction held 11 bases outside the gene matches. CDR3 in DNA: TGTGCCAGCAGTCCAGACAGGGTTAGGAGGGAAAAACTGTTTTTT. Translated: CASSPDRVRREKLFF.

V usage is TRBV5-1 and J usage is TRBJ1-3; 8 bases line up with TRBD1. The CDR3 consists of 16 residues. V lost 2 bases and J lost 0; bases outside the gene matches: 4. CDR1 is SGHRS, CDR2 YFSETQ, per germline. The CDR3 bases are TGCGCCAGCAGCTTTGGACAGGGTTACTCTGGAAACACCATATATTTT. Translating it yields CASSFGQGYSGNTIYF. Full variable domain (missing parts from reference TRBV5-1 and TRBJ1-3): KAGVTQTPRYLIKTRGQQVTLSCSPISGHRSVSWYQQTPGQGLQFLFEYFSETQRNKGNFPGRFSGRQFSNSRSEMNVSTLELGDSALYLCASSFGQGYSGNTIYFGEGSWLTVV.

This clonotype was recorded a few times. The chain links TRBV3-1 to TRBJ2-1; D might be TRBD2 (6 bases). Trimming stripped 8 bases from V and 1 base from J, with 12 bases between. Germline assignment: CDR1 LGHDT and CDR2 YNNKEL (reference sequence). This CDR3 contains 14 residues. The CDR3 reads CASGSSGSYNEQFF. CDR3 coding DNA: TGTGCCAGCGGAAGTAGCGGTTCCTACAATGAGCAGTTCTTC.

This clonotype was counted only a few times. The V and J genes are TRBV29-1 and TRBJ1-1; 8 nucleotides align to TRBD1. This CDR3 is built from 13 residues. Germline trimming cut 6 bases from V and 1 base from J; bases unmatched to any gene: 4. Germline CDR1 SQVTM, CDR2 ANQGSEA. CDR3 DNA sequence: TGCAGCGTCACGGACAGGGCGAACACTGAAGCTTTCTTT. Translating gives CSVTDRANTEAFF.

This clonotype was counted a few times. The chain links TRBV6-2 or TRBV6-3 to TRBJ1-4; possible D gene TRBD1, 5 bases. Germline V CDR1 and CDR2: MNHEY, SVGEGT. The CDR3 runs 13 residues. Trimming took 7 bases from V and 3 from J, leaving 9 bases between them. The CDR3 here is CASKSRANEKLFF. As DNA, the CDR3 is TGTGCCAGCAAAAGCAGGGCTAATGAAAAACTGTTTTTT.

The sample holds many counts of this clonotype. The gene calls are TRBV2 and TRBJ2-5, with D unclear. V lost 2 bases to trimming and J lost 4 bases, with 5 bases between them. Germline V gene sequence: CDR1 SNHLY, CDR2 FYNNEI. CDR3 size: 12 residues. For the CDR3, the DNA is TGTGCCAGCAGTGAATCTAGAGAGACCCAGTACTTC. This encodes CASSESRETQYF. Full variable domain (missing parts from reference TRBV2 and TRBJ2-5): EPEVTQTPSHQVTQMGQEVILRCVPISNHLYFYWYRQILGQKVEFLVSFYNNEISEKSEIFDDQFSVERPDGSNFTLKIRSTKLEDSAMYFCASSESRETQYFGPGTRLLVL.

This clonotype was observed a few times. The rearrangement links TRBV5-1 to TRBJ1-1; no definite D call. CDR1 SGHRS and CDR2 YFSETQ come from the germline V gene. The CDR3 covers 14 residues. Trimming removed 1 base from V and 2 bases from J, with 9 bases in between. CDR3 DNA sequence: TGCGCCAGCAGCTTGCAATTGGAAAACACTGAAGCTTTCTTT. It is translated as CASSLQLENTEAFF.

This clonotype was picked up many times. The chain recombines TRBV7-3 with TRBJ1-1; D not certain. Germline-derived CDR1 and CDR2 are SGHTA and FQGTGA. This CDR3 has 13 residues. Trimming cost V 2 bases and J 5 bases, with 9 bases left between them. CDR3 nucleotides: TGTGCCAGCAGCTTACTACAAGGGACTGAAGCTTTCTTT. This gives the protein CASSLLQGTEAFF.

The chain combines TRBV12-3 or TRBV12-4 with TRBJ2-2; TRBD1 aligns across 9 bases. V trimming: 5 bases; J trimming: 4 bases; junction bases outside the gene matches: 8. The CDR3 is made up of 16 amino acids. The CDR3, as DNA: TGTGCCAGCAGTACTTTGACAGGGGGAAGCACCGGGGAGCTGTTTTTT. It translates to CASSTLTGGSTGELFF.

This clonotype was counted only a few times. CDR3: CASSLDVMNTGELFF. CDR3 DNA: TGTGCCAGCAGCTTAGACGTGATGAACACCGGGGAGCTGTTTTTT. The gene calls are TRBV11-2 and TRBJ2-2; D not resolved. Germline-derived CDR1 and CDR2 are SGHAT and FQNNGV. This CDR3 contains 15 residues. V lost 0 bases and J lost 1, with 6 bases in between. Using reference TRBV11-2 and TRBJ2-2 for the parts outside the CDR3, the full variable domain is EAGVAQSPRYKIIEKRQSVAFWCNPISGHATLYWYQQILGQGPKLLIQFQNNGVVDDSQLPKDRFSAERLKGVDSTLKIQPAKLEDSAVYLCASSLDVMNTGELFFGEGSRLTVL.

The sample holds many counts of this clonotype. The chain combines TRBV3-1 with TRBJ1-1; D gene ambiguous. V lost 1 base and J 1 base, leaving 7 bases between the germline ends. Germline V gene data show CDR1 as LGHDT and CDR2 as YNNKEL (reference sequence). The CDR3 runs to 14 residues. Here the CDR3 reads CASSQVGRNTEAFF. CDR3 in DNA: TGTGCCAGCAGCCAAGTCGGTAGGAACACTGAAGCTTTCTTT.

V is TRBV27 and J is TRBJ1-1; a weak D match, TRBD1 (6 bases). The germline CDR1 and CDR2 sequences are MNHEY and SMNVEV (reference sequence). V dropped 6 bases and J dropped 1 base, with 12 bases sitting between them. The CDR3 runs to 14 residues. This CDR3 is CASRKTGPNTEAFF. The CDR3 DNA reads as TGTGCCAGCAGAAAGACAGGTCCGAACACTGAAGCTTTCTTT.

This clonotype has only a few counts. The rearrangement joins TRBV7-8 to TRBJ1-2; D not certain. The V gene's germline CDR1 is SGHVS and CDR2 FQNEAQ. The CDR3 loop spans 20 amino acids. V lost 1 base, J lost 0 bases, and 24 bases lay in between. The CDR3 DNA reads TGTGCCAGCAGCTTAGTTCATACCTTCAACGGGAGACCATCTAACTATGGCTACACCTTC. Its protein is CASSLVHTFNGRPSNYGYTF. Supplemented by reference TRBV7-8 and TRBJ1-2, the full variable domain reads GAGVSQSPRYKVAKRGQDVALRCDPISGHVSLFWYQQALGQGPEFLTYFQNEAQLDKSGLPSDRFFAERPEGSVSTLKIQRTQQEDSAVYLCASSLVHTFNGRPSNYGYTFGSGTRLTVV.

J is TRBJ2-4 and V is TRBV12-3 or TRBV12-4, with 11 nucleotides matching TRBD1. V shed 6 bases, J shed 0 bases, and the junction held 16 bases outside the gene matches. This CDR3 has 20 amino acids. CDR3 sequence (DNA): TGTGCCAGCAGCCGGGACAGGGGGAAACCAGGTCATTTAGCCAAAAACATTCAGTACTTC. Translating gives CASSRDRGKPGHLAKNIQYF.

This clonotype was counted between two and nine times. This chain connects TRBV27 to TRBJ1-6; D might be TRBD1 (5 bases). V was trimmed by 3 bases and J by 6 bases, leaving 12 bases between them. The CDR3 runs 15 residues. The V gene's germline CDR1 is MNHEY and CDR2 SMNVEV (reference sequence). This CDR3 is CASSFADKGNSPLHF. As DNA, the CDR3 is TGTGCCAGCAGTTTCGCGGACAAGGGTAATTCACCCCTCCACTTT.

V is TRBV20-1 and J is TRBJ1-1; 9 positions match TRBD1. The CDR3 sequence is 14 residues long. Per the germline V gene, CDR1 is DFQATT and CDR2 is SNEGSKA (reference sequence). Losses at the gene ends were 0 bases for V and 3 bases for J; bases not matched to a gene: 2. CDR3 DNA sequence: TGCAGTGCTAGAGAGGGGACAGGGTACACTGAAGCTTTCTTT. Its translation is CSAREGTGYTEAFF.

This clonotype was seen only a few times. The chain employs TRBV6-1 and TRBJ1-2, with TRBD1 identical over 9 bases. V lost 4 bases and J lost 8; bases outside the gene matches: 11. The CDR3 is 15 amino acids. From germline, CDR1 is MNHNS and CDR2 SASEGT. CDR3 residues: CASSGLSQGARGYTF. CDR3 DNA sequence: TGTGCCAGCAGTGGGCTTTCACAGGGGGCGCGGGGCTACACCTTC.

This clonotype showed up many times. The J gene is TRBJ1-2, the V gene TRBV7-2; a possible D gene is TRBD1 (5 bases). This CDR3 is 15 amino acids long. The germline V gene has CDR1 SGHTA and CDR2 FQGNSA. The V gene lost 7 bases and the J gene lost 6 bases, with 21 bases spanning the gap. CDR3 amino acids: CASNTYQGTEDGYTF. CDR3 bases: TGTGCCAGCAATACATACCAGGGTACCGAGGATGGCTACACCTTC.

This chain joins TRBV28 and TRBJ1-2; 8 bases align to TRBD1. The CDR3 has 13 amino acids. Germline lookup yields CDR1 MDHEN and CDR2 SYDVKM. The junction had 4 bases not matched to a gene; V was cut back by 6 bases and J by 4 bases. Written as DNA, the CDR3 is TGTGCCAGCAGACCACAGGGGGTCTATGGCTACACCTTC. It specifies CASRPQGVYGYTF.

The sample holds many counts of this clonotype. J is TRBJ1-6 and V is TRBV7-9, with a possible D match to TRBD1 (5 bases). V lost 4 bases and J 4 bases, leaving 14 bases between the germline ends. Germline V gene sequence: CDR1 SEHNR, CDR2 FQNEAQ (reference sequence). This CDR3 is 16 amino acids long. The CDR3 here is CASSSWAGAYNSPLHF. DNA of the CDR3: TGTGCCAGCAGCTCCTGGGCCGGGGCATATAATTCACCCCTCCACTTT.

This clonotype was seen more than once but under ten times. The chain combines TRBV20-1 with TRBJ1-5; TRBD1 aligns across 8 bases. Germline loops: CDR1 DFQATT, CDR2 SNEGSKA (reference sequence). The CDR3 is 15 amino acids. V shed 4 bases and J 0 bases; nucleotides not matched to a gene: 5. The DNA of the CDR3 is TGCAGTGCTACAGGGGGCGCCTATAGCAATCAGCCCCAGCATTTT. The encoded protein is CSATGGAYSNQPQHF.

The chain couples TRBV21-1 to TRBJ1-1; the D call in the table, TRBD1, was not verified against the DNA. TRBV21-1 is termed a pseudogene. The CDR3 runs to 18 residues. CDR3 loop: CASSLRHAQGLEGTEAFF. As DNA, the CDR3 is TGTGCCAGCAGCCTACGTCACGCACAGGGGCTGGAAGGCACTGAAGCTTTCTTT.

V usage is TRBV10-3 and J usage is TRBJ2-3; D remains unclear. This CDR3 has 11 amino acids. Trimming shortened V by 3 bases and J by 12 bases, and 10 bases separated the two germline ends. Germline loops: CDR1 ENHRY, CDR2 SYGVKD. The CDR3 region has the DNA TGTGCCATCAGTGAATCCTCGGACCAGTATTTT. Its translation: CAISESSDQYF.

This chain joins TRBV6-2 or TRBV6-3 and TRBJ2-1; TRBD1 agrees at 10 bases. The junction had 17 bases not matched to a gene; V was cut back by 2 bases and J by 4 bases. The germline CDR1 and CDR2 sequences are MNHEY and SVGEGT. The CDR3 sequence is 20 residues long. The CDR3 DNA sequence: TGTGCCAGCAGTTACCTACTAAACCGCCGGGACAGGGGTCTATACAATGAGCAGTTCTTC. This translates into CASSYLLNRRDRGLYNEQFF.

This clonotype was counted only a few times. The J gene is TRBJ2-1, the V gene TRBV6-2 or TRBV6-3; D uncertain. V lost 6 bases to trimming and J lost 3 bases, with 9 bases between them. CDR3 length: 13 amino acids. Germline lookup yields CDR1 MNHEY and CDR2 SVGEGT. The chain's CDR3 is CASSWNSYNEQFF. As DNA, the CDR3 is TGTGCCAGCAGCTGGAATAGCTACAATGAGCAGTTCTTC.